This passage covers 28 T cell receptor beta chains from one sample sequenced in a study of T cell responses to AZD1222 COVID-19 vaccine. Some clones are missing from TCRdb's copy, which holds only in-frame ones; the method was immunoSEQ multiplex PCR. Of fewer than 150,000 clones listed, 88% are singletons. Sequencing was performed on peripheral blood, taken 28 days after the second AZD1222 dose. Every receptor here comes from an adult who received the AZD1222 COVID-19 vaccine.

The chain has TRBV4-3 and TRBJ1-1; D call uncertain. Germline CDR1 and CDR2: LGHNA and YSLEER. Deletions cut 6 bases from V and 3 bases from J, with 8 bases between. This CDR3 has 12 amino acids. The CDR3 is CASRSLDTEAFF. CDR3 coding DNA: TGCGCCAGCAGGTCCTTAGACACTGAAGCTTTCTTT.

This CDR3 is CASSLAGPTQYF. Here the CDR3 DNA reads TGTGCCAGCAGCTTAGCGGGCCCGACCCAGTACTTC. The rearrangement uses TRBV7-2 and TRBJ2-5, with D unresolved. The V gene's germline CDR1 is SGHTA and CDR2 FQGNSA. The CDR3 has 12 residues. V gave up 0 bases and J gave up 7 bases, with 6 bases separating them.

The chain couples TRBV7-9 to TRBJ2-3, with TRBD2 matching over 13 bases. Per germline, CDR1 SEHNR and CDR2 FQNEAQ (reference sequence). The CDR3 is 15 residues long. V was pared by 5 bases and J by 6 bases, with 5 bases of the junction left unmatched. CDR3 residues: CASSELAGGRDTQYF. In DNA form, the CDR3 reads TGTGCCAGCAGCGAACTAGCGGGGGGGAGGGATACGCAGTATTTT.

The chain employs TRBV18 and TRBJ2-7, with 10 bases aligning to TRBD2. V trimming: 11 bases; J trimming: 2 bases; junction bases outside the gene matches: 6. The length of the CDR3 is 13 residues. CDR1 KGHSH and CDR2 LQKENI come from the germline V gene. Here the CDR3 reads CAASGGNAYEQYF. Here the CDR3 DNA reads TGTGCCGCTAGCGGGGGCAACGCCTACGAGCAGTACTTC.

This rearrangement joins TRBV6-5 to TRBJ2-3; 7 bases align to TRBD2. The length of the CDR3 is 14 residues. V gave up 6 bases and J gave up 0 bases; unmatched junction bases: 3. Germline V gene sequence: CDR1 MNHEY, CDR2 SVGAGI. Written as DNA, the CDR3 is TGTGCCAGCAGCCGACTAGCCAGCACAGATACGCAGTATTTT. It yields the protein CASSRLASTDTQYF.

In this sample, this clone turned up once. The rearrangement links TRBV4-1 to TRBJ1-2, with 7 bases matching TRBD1. This CDR3 spans 15 amino acids. CDR1 is MGHRA, CDR2 YSYEKL, per germline. V lost 2 bases to trimming and J lost 3 bases; unmatched junction nucleotides: 6. Here the CDR3 DNA reads TGCGCCAGCAGCCAATCCGGACAGGCTGACTATGGCTACACCTTC. Its protein product is CASSQSGQADYGYTF.

DNA for the CDR3: TGTGCCAGCAGTTTAAGCGGGTTTGGCTACACCTTC. This sequence encodes CASSLSGFGYTF. The genes are TRBV12-3 or TRBV12-4 and TRBJ1-2, with unresolved D. The CDR3 loop spans 12 amino acids. With 2 bases removed from V and 7 bases from J, the gap between germline ends came to 8 bases.

The rearrangement links TRBV6-5 to TRBJ2-3; TRBD2 agrees at 10 bases. From germline, CDR1 is MNHEY and CDR2 SVGAGI. The V segment lost 2 bases and the J segment 2 bases; nucleotides outside the gene matches: 4. The CDR3 has 16 amino acids. The CDR3 bases are TGTGCCAGCAGTTACCGTGGACTAGCGGACACAGATACGCAGTATTTT. This translates into CASSYRGLADTDTQYF.

This chain uses TRBV25-1 with TRBJ2-1; maybe TRBD2 (6 bases). V lost 5 bases and J 6 bases, leaving 17 bases between the germline ends. Germline V lookup: CDR1 MGHDK, CDR2 SYGVNS. CDR3 length: 15 amino acids. DNA of the CDR3: TGTGCCAGCAGTTCGGATTGGGACGGGGGCAATGAGCAGTTCTTC. Its protein is CASSSDWDGGNEQFF. Full variable domain (outside the CDR3, taken from reference TRBV25-1 and TRBJ2-1): EADIYQTPRYLVIGTGKKITLECSQTMGHDKMYWYQQDPGMELHLIHYSYGVNSTEKGDLSSESTVSRIRTEHFPLTLESARPSHTSQYLCASSSDWDGGNEQFFGPGTRLTVL.

The rearrangement links TRBV18 to TRBJ1-3; 9 positions match TRBD1. The length of the CDR3 is 17 residues. The J segment lost 0 bases and the V segment lost 3 bases, leaving 6 bases of the junction unmatched. Germline loops: CDR1 KGHSH, CDR2 LQKENI. This chain's CDR3 is CASSPGTGRNSGNTIYF. The DNA for the CDR3 is TGTGCCAGCTCACCCGGGACAGGGCGGAACTCTGGAAACACCATATATTTT. The entire variable domain, with the rest obtained from reference TRBV18 and TRBJ1-3, is as follows: NAGVMQNPRHLVRRRGQEARLRCSPMKGHSHVYWYRQLPEEGLKFMVYLQKENIIDESGMPKERFSAEFPKEGPSILRIQQVVRGDSAAYFCASSPGTGRNSGNTIYFGEGSWLTVV.

The chain employs TRBV19 and TRBJ2-2; D unclear. The CDR3 length is 13 residues. The V gene lost 3 bases and the J gene lost 3 bases, with 5 bases spanning the gap. Germline CDR1 LNHDA, CDR2 SQIVND (reference sequence). The CDR3 DNA is TGTGCCAGTAGTATCTACTACACCGGGGAGCTGTTTTTT. It translates to CASSIYYTGELFF.

The chain has TRBV27 and TRBJ1-1, with TRBD1 as a possible D gene (6 bases). The germline CDR1 and CDR2 sequences are MNHEY and SMNVEV (reference sequence). V gave up 7 bases and J gave up 8 bases, with 17 bases separating them. This CDR3 comprises 13 residues. CDR3 sequence (DNA): TGTGCCAGCACTTCTCCAGGGGCTCAAGAAGCTTTCTTT. Translating gives CASTSPGAQEAFF.

V usage is TRBV25-1 and J usage is TRBJ2-7, with 9 nucleotides matching TRBD2. CDR3 length equals 15 residues. Trimming took 8 bases from V and 0 from J; bases not matched to a gene: 8. Per germline, CDR1 MGHDK and CDR2 SYGVNS. In DNA, the CDR3 is TGTGCCAGCGGCATAGCGGGGGAGAGCTCCTACGAGCAGTACTTC. Translation gives CASGIAGESSYEQYF.

CDR3 sequence: CASSLGSKYEQYF. DNA of the CDR3: TGTGCCAGCAGCTTGGGATCTAAGTACGAGCAGTACTTC. The chain recombines TRBV5-6 with TRBJ2-7; D remains unclear. Germline V lookup: CDR1 SGHDT, CDR2 YYEEEE. The CDR3 totals 13 residues. The germline V and J ends were trimmed by 0 bases and 4 bases, with 8 bases remaining between them.

This chain joins TRBV5-6 and TRBJ1-5; tentative D call: TRBD1 (6 bases). From germline, CDR1 is SGHDT and CDR2 YYEEEE. V lost 0 bases and J 1 base, leaving 11 bases between the germline ends. The CDR3 has 16 residues. Here the CDR3 DNA reads TGTGCCAGCAGCTTGGTAAACAGGGTGAGCAATCAGCCCCAGCATTTT. Encoded protein: CASSLVNRVSNQPQHF.

The chain is built from TRBV18 and TRBJ1-1; the match to TRBD1 covers 8 bases. The CDR3 extends over 12 amino acids. Germline CDR1 is KGHSH and CDR2 is LQKENI. J was trimmed by 5 bases and V by 4 bases; bases with no gene match: 0. In DNA form, the CDR3 reads TGTGCCAGCTCACGACAGGGGACTGAAGCTTTCTTT. Its protein is CASSRQGTEAFF.

The V call is TRBV5-6, the J call TRBJ1-2; TRBD1 aligns across 7 bases. With V trimmed by 0 bases and J by 6 bases, 2 bases remained unmatched. The germline CDR1 and CDR2 sequences are SGHDT and YYEEEE. This CDR3 has 13 amino acids. The CDR3 DNA reads as TGTGCCAGCAGCTTGGATACAGGGGATGGCTACACCTTC. Its translation is CASSLDTGDGYTF.

The V call is TRBV7-6, the J call TRBJ1-2, with D hard to call. The V end lost 2 bases, the J end lost 2 bases, and 3 bases lay between the germline ends. The CDR3 is 12 amino acids. Germline CDR1 is SGHVS and CDR2 is FNYEAQ. CDR3 sequence (DNA): TGTGCCAGCAGCTTAAACAACTATGGCTACACCTTC. It encodes CASSLNNYGYTF.

The DNA of the CDR3 is TGTGCCACCAGTGACGGACTAGCGGGAGGGCACAATGAGCAGTTCTTC. It translates to CATSDGLAGGHNEQFF. The genes are TRBV24-1 and TRBJ2-1, with 15 bases lining up with TRBD2. Losses at the gene ends were 4 bases for V and 5 bases for J; bases not matched to a gene: 2. CDR3 length equals 16 residues. Germline lookup yields CDR1 KGHDR and CDR2 SFDVKD.

The rearrangement joins TRBV19 to TRBJ1-5; TRBD1 might be the D (5 bases). The length of the CDR3 is 15 residues. Per the germline V gene, CDR1 is LNHDA and CDR2 is SQIVND (reference sequence). V lost 8 bases and J lost 1, with 15 bases in between. The CDR3 loop is CASQGGRLSNQPQHF. The CDR3 nucleotides are TGTGCCAGTCAGGGAGGCCGCCTAAGCAATCAGCCCCAGCATTTT.

The rearrangement uses TRBV11-3 and TRBJ2-2, with a tentative D call TRBD1 (6 bases). Germline CDR1 reads SGHNT; CDR2 reads YENEEA. The CDR3 length is 16 residues. Trimming took 5 bases from V and 3 from J, leaving 16 bases between them. For the CDR3, the DNA is TGTGCCAGCAGCCCATGGGGGCAGGGTGACACCGGGGAGCTGTTTTTT. The encoded protein is CASSPWGQGDTGELFF. The whole variable domain, filled in from reference TRBV11-3 and TRBJ2-2, reads EAGVVQSPRYKIIEKKQPVAFWCNPISGHNTLYWYLQNLGQGPELLIRYENEEAVDDSQLPKDRFSAERLKGVDSTLKIQPAELGDSAVYLCASSPWGQGDTGELFFGEGSRLTVL.

The chain carries TRBV13 and TRBJ2-5, with D possibly TRBD1 on 7 matching bases. The CDR3 spans 15 residues. Germline V gene data show CDR1 as PRHDT and CDR2 as FYEKMQ (reference sequence). Trimming left V 10 bases short and J 0 bases short, with 18 bases between. The CDR3 bases are TGTGCCACCCCCCACGGCAGGGGGGACCAAGAGACCCAGTACTTC. Its translation: CATPHGRGDQETQYF.

This clone came up once. The CDR3 spells CASSLGPQNTEAFF. The CDR3 DNA follows: TGTGCCAGCAGCTTAGGGCCCCAAAACACTGAAGCTTTCTTT. V gene TRBV11-3 combines with J gene TRBJ1-1; D gene unclear. CDR1 and CDR2 from the germline V gene are SGHNT and YENEEA. The V gene lost 1 base and the J gene lost 2 bases, with 8 bases spanning the gap. This CDR3 is 14 amino acids long.

V usage is TRBV7-9 and J usage is TRBJ2-3; 8 bases match TRBD1. There are 16 residues in the CDR3. J lost 5 bases, V lost 1 base, and 8 bases had no gene match. The V gene's germline CDR1 is SEHNR and CDR2 FQNEAQ (reference sequence). CDR3 region: CASSLDPTGDQDTQYF. The CDR3 nucleotides are TGTGCCAGCAGCTTAGACCCGACAGGGGACCAAGATACGCAGTATTTT.

The chain combines TRBV10-1 with TRBJ1-2; 7 bases fit TRBD1. Per the germline V gene, CDR1 is WNHNN and CDR2 is SYGVQD (reference sequence). The CDR3 runs 13 residues. After removal of 3 bases from V and 3 bases from J, the junction contained 1 base not matched to a gene. CDR3 sequence (DNA): TGCGCCAGCAGTGATACAGGGGACTATGGCTACACCTTC. As protein: CASSDTGDYGYTF.

In DNA form, the CDR3 reads TGCGCCAGCAGCTTGGCCCGTACCGGGATCCTCACAGATACGCAGTATTTT. This encodes CASSLARTGILTDTQYF. The chain uses TRBV5-1 and TRBJ2-3, with D possibly TRBD2 on 5 matching bases. Trimming took off 0 bases at V and 2 bases at J, with 16 bases between the two ends. CDR1 and CDR2 from the germline V gene are SGHRS and YFSETQ. The CDR3 extends over 17 amino acids.

The chain combines TRBV6-5 with TRBJ1-4, with 11 bases identical to TRBD1. V lost 4 bases, J lost 7 bases, and 2 bases stayed unmatched. The CDR3 has 14 residues. Germline lookup yields CDR1 MNHEY and CDR2 SVGAGI. The CDR3 protein is CASSSGQGAEKLFF. The CDR3 nucleotides are TGTGCCAGCAGTTCAGGACAGGGGGCTGAAAAACTGTTTTTT.

J is TRBJ2-7 and V is TRBV15, with D uncertain. Germline values: CDR1 LNHNV, CDR2 YYDKDF (reference sequence). Trimming cost V 0 bases and J 7 bases, with 10 bases left between them. The CDR3 has 13 residues. The CDR3 DNA is TGTGCCACCAGCAGAGATTTAAACGGAGAGCAGTACTTC. Protein product: CATSRDLNGEQYF. Complete variable domain (other parts from reference TRBV15 and TRBJ2-7): DAMVIQNPRYQVTQFGKPVTLSCSQTLNHNVMYWYQQKSSQAPKLLFHYYDKDFNNEADTPDNFQSRRPNTSFCFLDIRSPGLGDTAMYLCATSRDLNGEQYFGPGTRLTVT.